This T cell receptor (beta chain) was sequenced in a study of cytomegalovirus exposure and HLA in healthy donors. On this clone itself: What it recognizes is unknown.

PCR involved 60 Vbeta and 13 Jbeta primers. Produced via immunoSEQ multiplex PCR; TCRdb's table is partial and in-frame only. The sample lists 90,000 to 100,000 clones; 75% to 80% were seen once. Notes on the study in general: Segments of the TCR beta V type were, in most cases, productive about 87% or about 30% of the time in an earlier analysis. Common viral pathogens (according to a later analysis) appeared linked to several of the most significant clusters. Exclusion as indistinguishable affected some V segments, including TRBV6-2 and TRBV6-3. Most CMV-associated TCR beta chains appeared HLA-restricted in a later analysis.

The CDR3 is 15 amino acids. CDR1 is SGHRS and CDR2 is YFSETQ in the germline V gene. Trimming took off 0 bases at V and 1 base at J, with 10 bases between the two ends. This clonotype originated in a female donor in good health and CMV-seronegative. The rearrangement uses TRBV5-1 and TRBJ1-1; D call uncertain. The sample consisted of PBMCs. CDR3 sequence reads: CASSLVGQGNTEAFF. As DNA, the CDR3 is TGCGCCAGCAGCTTGGTGGGCCAAGGGAACACTGAAGCTTTCTTT.